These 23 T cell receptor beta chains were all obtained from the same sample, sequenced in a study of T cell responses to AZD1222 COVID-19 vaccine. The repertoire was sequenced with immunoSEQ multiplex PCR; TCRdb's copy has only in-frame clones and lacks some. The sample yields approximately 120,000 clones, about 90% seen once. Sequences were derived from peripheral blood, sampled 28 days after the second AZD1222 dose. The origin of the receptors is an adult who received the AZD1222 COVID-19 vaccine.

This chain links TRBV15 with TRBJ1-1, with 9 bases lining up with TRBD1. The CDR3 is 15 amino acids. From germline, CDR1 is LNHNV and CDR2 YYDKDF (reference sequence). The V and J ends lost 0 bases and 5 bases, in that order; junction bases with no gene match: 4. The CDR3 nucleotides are TGTGCCACCAGCAGAGATTGGGACAGGGATACTGAAGCTTTCTTT. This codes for CATSRDWDRDTEAFF.

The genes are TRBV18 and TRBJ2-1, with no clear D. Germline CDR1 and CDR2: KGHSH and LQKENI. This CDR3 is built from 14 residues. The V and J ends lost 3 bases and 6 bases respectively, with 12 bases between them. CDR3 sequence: CASSPIGSGNEQFF. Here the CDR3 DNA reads TGTGCCAGCTCACCGATCGGTAGTGGCAATGAGCAGTTCTTC.

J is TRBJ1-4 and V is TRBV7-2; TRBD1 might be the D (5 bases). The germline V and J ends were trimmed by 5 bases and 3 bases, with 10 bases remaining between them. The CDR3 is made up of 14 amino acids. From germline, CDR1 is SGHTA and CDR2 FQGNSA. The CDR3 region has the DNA TGTGCCAGCAGCCAGGGCGGGTCTAATGAAAAACTGTTTTTT. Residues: CASSQGGSNEKLFF.

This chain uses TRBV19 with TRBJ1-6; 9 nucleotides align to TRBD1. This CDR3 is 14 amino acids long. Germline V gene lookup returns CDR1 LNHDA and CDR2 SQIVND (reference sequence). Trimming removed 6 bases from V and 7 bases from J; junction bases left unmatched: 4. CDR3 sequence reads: CASSRTGENSPLHF. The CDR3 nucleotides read TGTGCCAGTAGCCGGACAGGGGAAAATTCACCCCTCCACTTT.

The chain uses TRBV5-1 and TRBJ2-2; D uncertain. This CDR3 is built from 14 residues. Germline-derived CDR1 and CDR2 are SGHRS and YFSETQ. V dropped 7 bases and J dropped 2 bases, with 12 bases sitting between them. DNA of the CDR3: TGCGCCAGCTTAGCAGGATACAACACCGGGGAGCTGTTTTTT. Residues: CASLAGYNTGELFF.

This chain's CDR3 is CASSQELAGGLGNEQFF. CDR3 coding DNA: TGTGCCAGCAGCCAGGAACTAGCGGGAGGTTTAGGGAATGAGCAGTTCTTC. The chain joins TRBV14 to TRBJ2-1; TRBD2 aligns across 12 bases. The J segment lost 7 bases and the V segment lost 3 bases, leaving 10 bases of the junction unmatched. CDR3 length equals 17 residues. The germline V gene encodes CDR1 SGHDN and CDR2 FVKESK. The full variable domain, completed using reference TRBV14 and TRBJ2-1, is EAGVTQFPSHSVIEKGQTVTLRCDPISGHDNLYWYRRVMGKEIKFLLHFVKESKQDESGMPNNRFLAERTGGTYSTLKVQPAELEDSGVYFCASSQELAGGLGNEQFFGPGTRLTVL.

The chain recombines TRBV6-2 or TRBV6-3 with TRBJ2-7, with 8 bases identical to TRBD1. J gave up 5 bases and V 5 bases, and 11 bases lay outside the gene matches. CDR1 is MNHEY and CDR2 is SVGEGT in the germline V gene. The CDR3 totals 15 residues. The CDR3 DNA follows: TGTGCCAGCAGTACCCCCCAGGGGGCTGTCCACGAGCAGTACTTC. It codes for CASSTPQGAVHEQYF.

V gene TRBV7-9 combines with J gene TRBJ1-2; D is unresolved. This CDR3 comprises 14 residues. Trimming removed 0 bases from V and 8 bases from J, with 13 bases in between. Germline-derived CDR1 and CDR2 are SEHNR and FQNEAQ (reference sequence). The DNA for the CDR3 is TGTGCCAGCAGCTTAGCTTTGCGGTTGGCGGGCTACACCTTC. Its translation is CASSLALRLAGYTF.

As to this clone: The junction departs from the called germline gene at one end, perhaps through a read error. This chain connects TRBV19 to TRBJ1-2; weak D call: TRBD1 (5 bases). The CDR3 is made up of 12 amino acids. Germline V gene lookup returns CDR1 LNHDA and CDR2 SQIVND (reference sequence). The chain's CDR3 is CASTPQTGTAHF. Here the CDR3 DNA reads TGTGCCAGTACCCCCCAAACGGGGACCGCCCACTTC.

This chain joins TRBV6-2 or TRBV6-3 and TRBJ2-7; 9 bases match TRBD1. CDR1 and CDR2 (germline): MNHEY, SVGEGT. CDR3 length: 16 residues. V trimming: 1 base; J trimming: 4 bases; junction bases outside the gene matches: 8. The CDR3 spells CASSYFTGGARYEQYF. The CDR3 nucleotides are TGTGCCAGCAGTTACTTTACAGGGGGCGCCCGTTACGAGCAGTACTTC.

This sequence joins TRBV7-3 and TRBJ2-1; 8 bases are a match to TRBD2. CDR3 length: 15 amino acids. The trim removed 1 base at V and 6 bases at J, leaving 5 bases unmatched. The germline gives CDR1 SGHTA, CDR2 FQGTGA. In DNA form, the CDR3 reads TGTGCCAGCAGCTTAAGTAGGACTAGCCCCAATGAGCAGTTCTTC. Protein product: CASSLSRTSPNEQFF.

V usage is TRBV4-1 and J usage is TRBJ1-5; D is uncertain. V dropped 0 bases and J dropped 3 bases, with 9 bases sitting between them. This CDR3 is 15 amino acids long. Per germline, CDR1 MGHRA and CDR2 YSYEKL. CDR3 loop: CASSQDLGPNQPQHF. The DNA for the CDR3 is TGCGCCAGCAGCCAAGATTTAGGGCCCAATCAGCCCCAGCATTTT.

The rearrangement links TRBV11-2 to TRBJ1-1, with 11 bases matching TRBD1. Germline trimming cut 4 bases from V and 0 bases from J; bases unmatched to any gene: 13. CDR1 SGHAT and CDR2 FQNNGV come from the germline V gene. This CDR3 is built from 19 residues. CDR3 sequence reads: CASSSRDRGLLIMNTEAFF. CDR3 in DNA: TGTGCCAGCAGCTCTCGGGACAGGGGGTTGTTGATCATGAACACTGAAGCTTTCTTT.

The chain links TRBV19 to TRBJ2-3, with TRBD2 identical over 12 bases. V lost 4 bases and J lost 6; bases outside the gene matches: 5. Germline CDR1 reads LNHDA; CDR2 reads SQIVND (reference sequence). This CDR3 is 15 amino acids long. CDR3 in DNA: TGTGCCAGTAGTAAGACTAGCGGGAGACCTGATACGCAGTATTTT. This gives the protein CASSKTSGRPDTQYF.

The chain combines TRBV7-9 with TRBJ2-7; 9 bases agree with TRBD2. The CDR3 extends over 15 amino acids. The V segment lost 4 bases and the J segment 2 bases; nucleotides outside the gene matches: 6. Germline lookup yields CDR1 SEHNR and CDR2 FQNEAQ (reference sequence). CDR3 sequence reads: CASSSPSGATYEQYF. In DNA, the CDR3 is TGTGCCAGCAGCTCACCTAGCGGGGCCACCTACGAGCAGTACTTC.

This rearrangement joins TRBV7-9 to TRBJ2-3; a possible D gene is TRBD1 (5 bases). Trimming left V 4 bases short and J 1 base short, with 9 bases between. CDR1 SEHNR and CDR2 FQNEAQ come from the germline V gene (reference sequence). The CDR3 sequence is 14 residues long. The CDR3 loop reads CASSYGQRTDTQYF. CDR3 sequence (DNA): TGTGCCAGCAGCTACGGACAACGCACAGATACGCAGTATTTT.

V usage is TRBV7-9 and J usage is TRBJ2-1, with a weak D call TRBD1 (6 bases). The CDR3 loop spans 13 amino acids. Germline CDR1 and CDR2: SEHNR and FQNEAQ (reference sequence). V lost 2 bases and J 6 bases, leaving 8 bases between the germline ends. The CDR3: CASSLQGFNEQFF. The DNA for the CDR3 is TGTGCCAGCAGCTTACAGGGGTTCAATGAGCAGTTCTTC.

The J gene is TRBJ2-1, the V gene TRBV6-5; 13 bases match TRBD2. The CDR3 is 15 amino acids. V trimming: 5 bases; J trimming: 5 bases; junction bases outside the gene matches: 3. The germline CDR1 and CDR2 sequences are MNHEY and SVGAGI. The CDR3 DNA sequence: TGTGCCAGCAGTCCCGGACTAGCGGGAGACAATGAGCAGTTCTTC. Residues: CASSPGLAGDNEQFF.

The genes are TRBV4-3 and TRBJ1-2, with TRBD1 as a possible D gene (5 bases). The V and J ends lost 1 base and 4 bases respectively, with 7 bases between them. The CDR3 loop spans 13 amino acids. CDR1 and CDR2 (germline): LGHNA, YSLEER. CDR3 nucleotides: TGCGCCAGCAGCCAAGTCGACAGCTATGGCTACACCTTC. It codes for CASSQVDSYGYTF.

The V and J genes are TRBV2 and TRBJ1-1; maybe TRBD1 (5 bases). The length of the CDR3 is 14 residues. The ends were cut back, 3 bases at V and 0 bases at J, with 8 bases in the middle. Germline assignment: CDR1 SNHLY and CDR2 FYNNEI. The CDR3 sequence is CASSDQGMNTEAFF. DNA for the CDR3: TGTGCCAGCAGTGATCAGGGAATGAACACTGAAGCTTTCTTT.

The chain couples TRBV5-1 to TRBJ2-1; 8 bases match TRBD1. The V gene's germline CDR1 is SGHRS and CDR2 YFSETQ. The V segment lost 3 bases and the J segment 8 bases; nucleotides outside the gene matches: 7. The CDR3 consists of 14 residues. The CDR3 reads CASSSDRVGDEQFF. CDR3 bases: TGCGCCAGCAGCTCGGACAGGGTAGGGGATGAGCAGTTCTTC.

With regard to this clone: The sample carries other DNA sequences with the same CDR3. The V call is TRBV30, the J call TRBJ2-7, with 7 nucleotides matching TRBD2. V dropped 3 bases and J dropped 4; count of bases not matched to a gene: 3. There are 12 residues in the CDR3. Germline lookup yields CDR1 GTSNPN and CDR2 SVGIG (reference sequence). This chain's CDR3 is CAWSGGIYEQYF. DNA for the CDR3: TGTGCCTGGAGCGGGGGGATATACGAGCAGTACTTC.

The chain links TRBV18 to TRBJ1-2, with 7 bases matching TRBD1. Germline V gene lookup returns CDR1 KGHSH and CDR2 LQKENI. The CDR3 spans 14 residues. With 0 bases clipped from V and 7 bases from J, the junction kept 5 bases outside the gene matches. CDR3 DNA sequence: TGTGCCAGCTCACCACCGGGGACAGTGGCTGGCTACACCTTC. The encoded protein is CASSPPGTVAGYTF. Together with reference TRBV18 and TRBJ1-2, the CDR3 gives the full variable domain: NAGVMQNPRHLVRRRGQEARLRCSPMKGHSHVYWYRQLPEEGLKFMVYLQKENIIDESGMPKERFSAEFPKEGPSILRIQQVVRGDSAAYFCASSPPGTVAGYTFGSGTRLTVV.